This T cell receptor (beta chain) is from a study of blood T cell repertoires in COVID-19. The wider study: The study drew acute and convalescent COVID-19 samples from the United States, Italy and Spain. Nucleic acid was either cDNA or gDNA, and it came from T cells, B-cell-depleted T cells, or PBMCs.

Per the original data handling: Using reference gene primer amplification, nucleated cell counts were estimated. This table comes from immunoSEQ multiplex PCR, and its TCRdb copy is limited to in-frame clones, with some not included. V, J and clone size reflect that table, while D and trimming were determined from the DNA. This sample has 140,000 to 150,000 clones; approximately 80% occur once, and the top ten carry roughly a tenth. Germline loops: CDR1 MNHEY, CDR2 SVGAGI. This CDR3 has 14 amino acids. Deletions cut 6 bases from V and 2 bases from J, with 13 bases between. This sequence was found in a man in his 60s with active or convalescent COVID-19. Sequenced material: peripheral blood. The chain couples TRBV6-5 to TRBJ1-2, with D perhaps matching TRBD1 (5 bases). The CDR3 DNA is TGTGCCAGCAGGCCAACAGGACGCAACTATGGCTACACCTTC. Its protein product is CASRPTGRNYGYTF.